The entry that follows covers one T cell receptor beta chain sequence. TCRdb's copy holds only in-frame clones and misses some; the assay was immunoSEQ multiplex PCR. The repertoire holds 98,000 or so clones, with approximately 91% as singletons. These data belong to a study of T cell responses to AZD1222 COVID-19 vaccine. Germline assignment: CDR1 WNHNN and CDR2 SYGVQD (reference sequence). V lost 5 bases, J lost 4 bases, and 3 bases stayed unmatched. The CDR3 covers 13 residues. This clonotype originated in an adult in good health. This chain uses TRBV10-1 with TRBJ1-1; 8 positions match TRBD1. Sequenced material: peripheral blood, taken on day 0 of AZD1222 vaccination. The CDR3 nucleotides read TGCGCCAGCAGTCCAGACAGGGGCACTGAAGCTTTCTTT. It is translated as CASSPDRGTEAFF.